Presented here are 29 T cell receptor beta chains from one specimen sequenced in a study of OX40 agonist ivuxolimab in advanced cancers. Clones were sequenced by immunoSEQ multiplex PCR, and TCRdb holds only the in-frame ones, with some missing. The sample has some 77,000 clones, 88% seen once. The sequencing here drew on CD4+ or CD8+ T cells sorted from blood, taken in a trial of the OX40 agonist ivuxolimab. The receptors originated from an adult with an advanced solid tumor such as melanoma, head and neck, liver or kidney cancer.

V is TRBV7-6 and J is TRBJ2-7; 9 nucleotides line up with TRBD2. The CDR3 is 15 amino acids. CDR1 and CDR2 from the germline V gene are SGHVS and FNYEAQ. V lost 1 base and J lost 3; bases outside the gene matches: 4. CDR3 region: CASSLESSGIYEQYF. CDR3 in DNA: TGTGCCAGCAGCTTAGAGTCTAGCGGGATCTACGAGCAGTACTTC.

This chain's CDR3 is CASSRGRGAGELFF. For the CDR3, the DNA is TGTGCCAGCAGCCGGGGGAGGGGTGCCGGGGAGCTGTTTTTT. The chain combines TRBV7-6 with TRBJ2-2; TRBD2 matches at 7 bases. Germline CDR1 and CDR2: SGHVS and FNYEAQ. With 5 bases clipped from V and 6 bases from J, the junction kept 6 bases outside the gene matches. This CDR3 contains 14 residues.

The chain links TRBV2 to TRBJ1-2, with D perhaps matching TRBD1 (5 bases). V was cut by 6 bases and J by 8 bases, with 16 bases left in between. There are 13 residues in the CDR3. From germline, CDR1 is SNHLY and CDR2 FYNNEI. The CDR3 DNA reads TGTGCCAGCAGCCTGGGGGGAAGAAGCGGCTACACCTTC. Its translation: CASSLGGRSGYTF.

In its sample, this clone was seen a few times. The rearrangement uses TRBV19 and TRBJ1-1; 7 bases agree with TRBD1. The V and J ends lost 0 bases and 8 bases, in that order; junction bases with no gene match: 9. Germline-derived CDR1 and CDR2 are LNHDA and SQIVND (reference sequence). The CDR3 is 15 amino acids. DNA for the CDR3: TGTGCCAGTAGTATAGATCTCGCTACAGGGGCAGAAGCTTTCTTT. Translation: CASSIDLATGAEAFF. The variable domain in full, completed from reference TRBV19 and TRBJ1-1, reads DGGITQSPKYLFRKEGQNVTLSCEQNLNHDAMYWYRQDPGQGLRLIYYSQIVNDFQKGDIAEGYSVSREKKESFPLTVTSAQKNPTAFYLCASSIDLATGAEAFFGQGTRLTVV.

This clone has just one count. The V call is TRBV18, the J call TRBJ2-3, with 11 bases aligning to TRBD2. The CDR3 loop spans 14 amino acids. The V segment lost 5 bases and the J segment 5 bases; nucleotides outside the gene matches: 3. Per the germline V gene, CDR1 is KGHSH and CDR2 is LQKENI. Here the CDR3 DNA reads TGTGCCAGCTCAGACCTAGCGGGAGGAGATACGCAGTATTTT. Translation gives CASSDLAGGDTQYF.

The V call is TRBV6-6, the J call TRBJ2-7; D perhaps matches TRBD1 (5 bases). V was clipped by 2 bases and J by 1 base, with 9 bases between them. The CDR3 covers 14 residues. From germline, CDR1 is MNHNY and CDR2 SVGAGI (reference sequence). The CDR3 here is CASSYRTPSYEQYF. The CDR3 bases are TGTGCCAGCAGTTACCGGACACCTTCCTACGAGCAGTACTTC.

This rearrangement joins TRBV5-1 to TRBJ2-2, with D tentatively TRBD1 (5 bases). The CDR3 runs to 15 residues. Germline values: CDR1 SGHRS, CDR2 YFSETQ. Trimming pared 2 bases from V and 0 bases from J, leaving 8 bases between. CDR3 residues: CASSFQGSNTGELFF. CDR3 sequence (DNA): TGCGCCAGCAGCTTCCAGGGATCGAACACCGGGGAGCTGTTTTTT.

This clone has just one count. The gene calls are TRBV4-1 and TRBJ2-2, with a weak D call TRBD2 (6 bases). This CDR3 has 16 amino acids. From germline, CDR1 is MGHRA and CDR2 YSYEKL. Trimming took 3 bases from V and 1 from J, leaving 12 bases between them. As DNA, the CDR3 is TGCGCCAGCAGCCAGGGGACTGCAAAGAACACCGGGGAGCTGTTTTTT. Translating gives CASSQGTAKNTGELFF.

V is TRBV2 and J is TRBJ2-2; 11 bases align to TRBD2. Trimming at V came to 10 bases and at J to 4 bases, leaving 5 bases not matched to a gene. Germline V gene lookup returns CDR1 SNHLY and CDR2 FYNNEI. The CDR3 is 14 residues long. The CDR3 region is CATTTSGSTGELFF. The CDR3 region has the DNA TGTGCCACCACTACTAGCGGGAGCACCGGGGAGCTGTTTTTT.

The gene calls are TRBV19 and TRBJ2-5; weak D call: TRBD1 (6 bases). Trimming removed 1 base at V and 5 bases at J, with 14 bases between. The CDR3 length is 15 residues. Germline V gene sequence: CDR1 LNHDA, CDR2 SQIVND (reference sequence). CDR3 in amino acids: CASSIVSRGSETQYF. CDR3 nucleotides: TGTGCCAGTAGTATAGTCAGTAGGGGGTCGGAGACCCAGTACTTC.

V is TRBV19 and J is TRBJ1-3; perhaps TRBD1 as D (6 bases). The germline V and J ends were trimmed by 6 bases and 8 bases, with 20 bases remaining between them. This CDR3 is built from 15 residues. Per germline, CDR1 LNHDA and CDR2 SQIVND (reference sequence). The CDR3 is CASSSSRGVGDTIYF. CDR3 in DNA: TGTGCCAGTAGCTCCTCCAGGGGAGTGGGAGACACCATATATTTT.

The V and J genes are TRBV11-3 and TRBJ1-4, with D possibly TRBD1 on 5 matching bases. CDR1 is SGHNT and CDR2 is YENEEA in the germline V gene. There are 14 residues in the CDR3. Trimming cost V 3 bases and J 4 bases, with 9 bases left between them. The CDR3 DNA is TGTGCCAGCAGCTTCGGACACAATAATGAAAAACTGTTTTTT. Translated, it gives CASSFGHNNEKLFF.

This chain's CDR3 is CASSLSQGLNQPQHF. CDR3 nucleotides: TGTGCCAGCAGTTTATCGCAGGGTTTAAATCAGCCCCAGCATTTT. The J gene is TRBJ1-5, the V gene TRBV27, with D possibly matching TRBD1 (5 bases). This CDR3 has 15 residues. Trimming left V 0 bases short and J 4 bases short, with 10 bases between. Germline lookup yields CDR1 MNHEY and CDR2 SMNVEV (reference sequence).

The gene calls are TRBV2 and TRBJ2-7, with 7 bases that match TRBD1. With 5 bases clipped from V and 5 bases from J, the junction kept 9 bases outside the gene matches. CDR1 is SNHLY and CDR2 is FYNNEI in the germline V gene. This CDR3 comprises 14 residues. CDR3 residues: CASSLQGMIDEQYF. For the CDR3, the DNA is TGTGCCAGCAGTTTACAGGGGATGATTGACGAGCAGTACTTC.

The chain carries TRBV27 and TRBJ2-5; 8 bases map to TRBD1. The germline V gene encodes CDR1 MNHEY and CDR2 SMNVEV (reference sequence). After removal of 6 bases from V and 0 bases from J, the junction contained 12 bases not matched to a gene. This CDR3 is 17 amino acids long. In DNA form, the CDR3 reads TGTGCCAGCAGAATCCTCGGACAGGGTGTTCACCAAGAGACCCAGTACTTC. Encoded protein: CASRILGQGVHQETQYF.

The chain combines TRBV7-9 with TRBJ2-2; TRBD1 might be the D (6 bases). The CDR3 runs to 14 residues. Germline CDR1 is SEHNR and CDR2 is FQNEAQ (reference sequence). The V end was cut by 5 bases, the J end by 6 bases, with 13 bases between. The CDR3 coding sequence is TGTGCCAGCAGCGCTACAGGGAGCCCCGGGGAGCTGTTTTTT. This gives the protein CASSATGSPGELFF. Complete variable domain (other parts from reference TRBV7-9 and TRBJ2-2): DTGVSQNPRHKITKRGQNVTFRCDPISEHNRLYWYRQTLGQGPEFLTYFQNEAQLEKSRLLSDRFSAERPKGSFSTLEIQRTEQGDSAMYLCASSATGSPGELFFGEGSRLTVL.

The chain employs TRBV19 and TRBJ2-7; no clear D. The germline V gene encodes CDR1 LNHDA and CDR2 SQIVND (reference sequence). This CDR3 has 11 residues. V was shortened by 3 bases and J by 5 bases, with 5 bases between the two germline ends. The CDR3 nucleotides are TGTGCCAGTAGTATTTTGGACGAGCAGTACTTC. Its protein is CASSILDEQYF.

The chain carries TRBV7-3 and TRBJ2-2; tentative D call: TRBD2 (6 bases). CDR3 length: 12 amino acids. The germline V gene has CDR1 SGHTA and CDR2 FQGTGA. Trimming pared 10 bases from V and 5 bases from J, leaving 11 bases between. The CDR3 spells CATGDRTGELFF. CDR3 sequence (DNA): TGTGCCACGGGGGATCGGACCGGGGAGCTGTTTTTT.

This chain connects TRBV19 to TRBJ1-2; D may be TRBD1 (6 bases). From germline, CDR1 is LNHDA and CDR2 SQIVND (reference sequence). This CDR3 has 15 residues. V gave up 6 bases and J gave up 4 bases, with 18 bases separating them. The CDR3 is CASRLPLVGAYGYTF. The CDR3 region has the DNA TGTGCCAGTAGACTCCCTTTGGTGGGGGCCTATGGCTACACCTTC. The variable domain in full, with the rest retrieved from reference TRBV19 and TRBJ1-2, is DGGITQSPKYLFRKEGQNVTLSCEQNLNHDAMYWYRQDPGQGLRLIYYSQIVNDFQKGDIAEGYSVSREKKESFPLTVTSAQKNPTAFYLCASRLPLVGAYGYTFGSGTRLTVV.

The DNA for the CDR3 is TGTGCCAGCAGAGTATCCCTGGCCAATCAGCCCCAGCATTTT. The encoded protein is CASRVSLANQPQHF. The rearrangement uses TRBV28 and TRBJ1-5; D unresolved. With 6 bases removed from V and 3 bases from J, the gap between germline ends came to 12 bases. CDR3 length: 14 amino acids. Per germline, CDR1 MDHEN and CDR2 SYDVKM.

This rearrangement joins TRBV9 to TRBJ1-3; 8 bases are a match to TRBD1. The junction had 4 bases not matched to a gene; V was cut back by 3 bases and J by 8 bases. The CDR3 loop spans 13 amino acids. Germline values: CDR1 SGDLS, CDR2 YYNGEE. CDR3 DNA: TGTGCCAGCAGCGCACCACAGGGGGACACCATATATTTT. Its translation: CASSAPQGDTIYF.

V gene TRBV7-2 combines with J gene TRBJ2-5, with 13 bases identical to TRBD2. V gave up 5 bases and J gave up 6 bases; unmatched junction bases: 6. The CDR3 runs to 15 residues. Germline loops: CDR1 SGHTA, CDR2 FQGNSA. The CDR3: CASSPGTSGVQTQYF. CDR3 DNA sequence: TGTGCCAGCAGCCCCGGGACTAGCGGGGTGCAGACCCAGTACTTC.

V gene TRBV28 combines with J gene TRBJ1-2, with D possibly being TRBD1 (5 bases). CDR1 MDHEN and CDR2 SYDVKM come from the germline V gene. CDR3 length: 13 residues. V was pared by 6 bases and J by 8 bases, with 16 bases between. The CDR3 loop is CASRTGLDGGYTF. The CDR3, as DNA: TGTGCCAGCAGAACGGGACTCGATGGAGGCTACACCTTC.

The chain has TRBV5-1 and TRBJ2-3; tentative D call: TRBD2 (6 bases). Germline assignment: CDR1 SGHRS and CDR2 YFSETQ. Trimming took 0 bases from V and 1 from J, leaving 12 bases between them. The CDR3 is made up of 16 amino acids. CDR3 residues: CASSLAGGAGTDTQYF. In DNA form, the CDR3 reads TGCGCCAGCAGCTTGGCCGGAGGGGCGGGCACAGATACGCAGTATTTT.

V gene TRBV6-5 combines with J gene TRBJ1-1; D is ambiguous. This CDR3 contains 14 residues. Germline CDR1 and CDR2: MNHEY and SVGAGI. The ends were cut back, 6 bases at V and 4 bases at J, with 15 bases in the middle. This CDR3 reads CASSPAGWGTEAFF. The CDR3 nucleotides are TGTGCCAGCAGCCCCGCAGGTTGGGGCACTGAAGCTTTCTTT.

V and J are TRBV7-3 and TRBJ2-5; D is undetermined. Trimming cost V 5 bases and J 1 base, with 11 bases left between them. Germline CDR1 SGHTA, CDR2 FQGTGA. The CDR3 covers 14 residues. For the CDR3, the DNA is TGTGCCAGCAGCACTGGTACCCTCCAAGAGACCCAGTACTTC. It codes for CASSTGTLQETQYF.

The CDR3 region has the DNA TGCAGCGTCACAGGGGGTGCTAGCTCTGGAAACACCATATATTTT. Amino acid sequence: CSVTGGASSGNTIYF. This chain joins TRBV29-1 and TRBJ1-3; TRBD1 agrees at 8 bases. CDR1 and CDR2 (germline): SQVTM, ANQGSEA. This CDR3 spans 15 amino acids. J was trimmed by 0 bases and V by 6 bases; bases with no gene match: 7.

V is TRBV19 and J is TRBJ2-3; possible D gene TRBD1, 6 bases. The CDR3 length is 15 residues. The V end lost 4 bases, the J end lost 2 bases, and 13 bases lay between the germline ends. The germline V gene has CDR1 LNHDA and CDR2 SQIVND (reference sequence). The DNA for the CDR3 is TGTGCCAGTAGTAACCACAGGGAACCCACAGATACGCAGTATTTT. Translating gives CASSNHREPTDTQYF.

This clone was picked up one time. The chain is built from TRBV27 and TRBJ2-1; D ambiguous. V was shortened by 5 bases and J by 0 bases, with 14 bases between the two germline ends. There are 16 residues in the CDR3. Germline loops: CDR1 MNHEY, CDR2 SMNVEV (reference sequence). The CDR3 protein is CASSSLWSTSYNEQFF. For the CDR3, the DNA is TGTGCCAGCAGTAGCCTATGGTCCACCTCCTACAATGAGCAGTTCTTC.